The present T cell receptor beta chain was sequenced within a study of control samples from healthy donors and cancer patients. Repertoires were generated with immunoSEQ multiplex PCR, while TCRdb's copy carries only in-frame clones and drops some. The table shows 130,000 or so clones, with about 94% occurring only once. Sequences were obtained from PBMCs. This TCR derives from a man between 60 and 70 years old with colorectal cancer.

The CDR3 reads CASSSRDGPNYGYTF. The CDR3 nucleotides read TGTGCCAGCTCATCTCGGGACGGCCCTAACTATGGCTACACCTTC. The V gene is TRBV18, the J gene TRBJ1-2, with D perhaps TRBD1 (5 bases). The CDR3 is 15 residues long. The germline V gene encodes CDR1 KGHSH and CDR2 LQKENI. Trimming stripped 5 bases from V and 0 bases from J, with 13 bases between. The entire variable domain, with the rest obtained from reference TRBV18 and TRBJ1-2, is as follows: NAGVMQNPRHLVRRRGQEARLRCSPMKGHSHVYWYRQLPEEGLKFMVYLQKENIIDESGMPKERFSAEFPKEGPSILRIQQVVRGDSAAYFCASSSRDGPNYGYTFGSGTRLTVV.